This T cell receptor (beta chain) stems from a study of CD8 T cells in Susac syndrome. RNA totalling about 0.5 to 1 ug underwent reverse transcription with random hexamers. TCRdb fed the immunoSEQ multiplex PCR reads into MiXCR, producing one record per CDR3 protein. In the table there are some 260,000 distinct CDR3 sequences, around 83% of which are singletons. This TCR came from a human donor with multiple sclerosis. Sequencing was done on a sample of CD8+ T cells from PBMCs.

CDR3 residues: CASSTRGLAGREQYF. CDR3 bases: TGTGCCAGCTCTACCCGGGGACTAGCGGGTCGGGAGCAGTACTTC. The rearrangement links TRBV27 to TRBJ2-7; the match to TRBD2 covers 12 bases. CDR1 and CDR2 (germline): MNHEY, SMNVEV (reference sequence). This CDR3 has 15 amino acids. V shed 8 bases and J 7 bases; nucleotides not matched to a gene: 12.